These 5 T cell receptor beta chains were all obtained from the same sample, sequenced in a study of identical twins. TCRdb redid the calling of the 5' RACE reads with MiXCR, one entry per CDR3 protein. The repertoire holds some 1,700,000 distinct CDR3 sequences, with about 32% as singletons. Sample: cord blood. The receptor set was obtained from a newborn girl in good health.

This clonotype turned up a few times. The chain recombines TRBV5-6 with TRBJ1-2; D gene unclear. V lost 0 bases and J lost 4, with 10 bases in between. CDR1 and CDR2 (germline): SGHDT, YYEEEE. The CDR3 sequence is 14 residues long. This CDR3 is CASSLVSEPYGYTF. The CDR3 nucleotides read TGTGCCAGCAGCTTGGTTTCGGAACCCTATGGCTACACCTTC.

Concerning this clonotype: It may be a read error: a sequence one base away is much more abundant. The chain employs TRBV29-1 and TRBJ2-5, with TRBD1 matching over 8 bases. The J call may be in error: the DNA end matches TRBJ2-7 better. The CDR3 totals 13 residues. The germline V gene encodes CDR1 SQVTM and CDR2 ANQGSEA. CDR3 in DNA: TGCAGCGTGTTAATACAGGGGGGCTGCGAGCAGTACTTC. Translated, it gives CSVLIQGGCEQYF.

This clonotype appeared many times. The chain couples TRBV28 to TRBJ2-3; possible D gene TRBD2, 5 bases. Germline values: CDR1 MDHEN, CDR2 SYDVKM. V lost 2 bases to trimming and J lost 4 bases, with 10 bases between them. CDR3 length: 14 residues. The DNA for the CDR3 is TGTGCCAGCAGTTTAACGAGGGCCCCAGATACGCAGTATTTT. It encodes CASSLTRAPDTQYF.

Only a few counts were recorded for this clonotype. The gene calls are TRBV7-2 and TRBJ1-2, with a weak D call TRBD1 (6 bases). The CDR3 runs 15 residues. CDR1 and CDR2 from the germline V gene are SGHTA and FQGNSA. The V end was cut by 2 bases, the J end by 1 base, with 11 bases between. CDR3 DNA: TGTGCCAGCAGCTTAATTGTAGGGGGTAACTATGGCTACACCTTC. Residues: CASSLIVGGNYGYTF.

This clonotype turned up a few times. The chain carries TRBV7-9 and TRBJ2-7; a weak D match, TRBD2 (5 bases). Trimming pared 2 bases from V and 6 bases from J, leaving 20 bases between. The CDR3 sequence is 16 residues long. Germline V CDR1 and CDR2: SEHNR, FQNEAQ (reference sequence). In DNA, the CDR3 is TGTGCCAGCAGCTTACGGGAATGGCGGGTCTCGGCCGAGCAGTACTTC. It encodes CASSLREWRVSAEQYF.